Presented here are 10 T cell receptor beta chains from one specimen sequenced in a study of T cells in Graves' hyperthyroidism and ophthalmopathy. The investigators amplified TCR beta CDR3 regions from RNA transcripts. The HTBI set primed first-round TCR CDR3 RT-PCR. Each CDR3 protein is one row after TCRdb ran MiXCR on the multiplex PCR reads. The repertoire includes about 600,000 distinct CDR3 sequences, 14% of them detected once, and around an eighth sits in the top ten. Sequenced input: blood. Receptor source: a woman in her 50s with Graves' ophthalmopathy.

CDR3 loop: CASSLWRDEKLFF. Written as DNA, the CDR3 is TGTGCCAGCAGCTTGTGGAGGGACGAAAAACTGTTTTTT. The chain has TRBV5-5 and TRBJ1-4; perhaps TRBD1 as D (5 bases). Trimming cost V 1 base and J 8 bases, with 9 bases left between them. Germline loops: CDR1 SGHKS, CDR2 YYEKEE (reference sequence). CDR3 length: 13 residues.

The gene calls are TRBV10-3 and TRBJ2-7, with TRBD2 matching over 9 bases. The ends lost 7 bases at V and 2 bases at J; junction bases unmatched: 6. This CDR3 is built from 14 residues. Per the germline V gene, CDR1 is ENHRY and CDR2 is SYGVKD. CDR3 loop: CAIKGAGGAYEQYF. CDR3 in DNA: TGTGCCATCAAGGGGGCGGGAGGGGCCTACGAGCAGTACTTC.

This clonotype was seen a handful of times. With a much larger clone just one base away, this may be a read error. This chain joins TRBV28 and TRBJ2-7; 11 positions match TRBD2. Germline assignment: CDR1 MDHEN and CDR2 SYDVKM. The CDR3 is made up of 16 amino acids. Trimming removed 6 bases from V and 5 bases from J; junction bases left unmatched: 12. The CDR3 loop reads CASSSQLAGVRNEQYF. The CDR3 bases are TGTGCCAGCAGCTCACAACTAGCGGGAGTTAGAAACGAGCAGTACTTC.

This clonotype was observed at least ten times. The CDR3 here is CASSSDTGGGSPLHF. For the CDR3, the DNA is TGTGCCAGCAGCTCGGATACGGGGGGCGGTTCACCCCTCCACTTT. This sequence joins TRBV7-2 and TRBJ1-6; D perhaps matches TRBD1 (6 bases). Germline V gene data show CDR1 as SGHTA and CDR2 as FQGNSA. This CDR3 region has 15 residues. Deletions cut 4 bases from V and 9 bases from J, with 16 bases between.

This clonotype has only a few counts. CDR3 protein: CASSSLRTSVPGEQYF. The DNA of the CDR3 is TGCGCCAGCAGCTCTTTAAGGACAAGCGTCCCGGGCGAGCAGTACTTC. The chain carries TRBV5-1 and TRBJ2-7, with TRBD1 as a possible D gene (5 bases). The germline gives CDR1 SGHRS, CDR2 YFSETQ. V was pared by 3 bases and J by 6 bases, with 22 bases between. This CDR3 region has 16 residues.

There are many counts of this clonotype. The chain couples TRBV24-1 to TRBJ1-2, with D possibly being TRBD1 (5 bases). V was trimmed by 1 base and J by 7 bases, leaving 9 bases between them. This CDR3 is 13 amino acids long. From germline, CDR1 is KGHDR and CDR2 SFDVKD. CDR3 amino acids: CATSDFLGLGYTF. CDR3 bases: TGTGCCACCAGTGATTTTTTGGGGCTTGGCTACACCTTC.

The V call is TRBV6-2 or TRBV6-3, the J call TRBJ1-5; TRBD1 might be the D (5 bases). This CDR3 contains 14 residues. Germline V lookup: CDR1 MNHEY, CDR2 SVGEGT. The V gene lost 2 bases and the J gene lost 6 bases, with 11 bases spanning the gap. CDR3 bases: TGTGCCAGCAGTTACCTGGGGGTGGGTCAGCCCCAGCATTTT. This sequence encodes CASSYLGVGQPQHF.

A few counts support this clonotype. V usage is TRBV7-9 and J usage is TRBJ2-2; no firm D call. Germline V lookup: CDR1 SEHNR, CDR2 FQNEAQ (reference sequence). Trimming took 1 base from V and 6 from J, leaving 30 bases between them. The CDR3 totals 21 residues. The CDR3, as DNA: TGTGCCAGCAGCTTAGTACCCCGGCCCGCTCAGACGGAAAGGCATTCCGGGGAGCTGTTTTTT. Translating it yields CASSLVPRPAQTERHSGELFF.

This clonotype was detected only a few times. One end of the junction does not line up with germline, which may come from a read error. The rearrangement links TRBV4-3 to TRBJ1-2; D is unclear. In germline, CDR1 is LGHNA, CDR2 YSLEER. The CDR3 totals 14 residues. The CDR3 DNA sequence: TGCGCCAGCAGTCAAGCTTCGGGGAGTATTGGCTACACCTTC. Protein: CASSQASGSIGYTF.

This clonotype was recorded a few times. The chain recombines TRBV19 with TRBJ1-2; the D is unclear. Germline V CDR1 and CDR2: LNHDA, SQIVND (reference sequence). V lost 7 bases to trimming and J lost 0 bases, with 15 bases between them. The CDR3 loop spans 15 amino acids. The DNA of the CDR3 is TGTGCCAGTATTACACGCCTGGGAGCTAACTATGGCTACACCTTC. Protein sequence: CASITRLGANYGYTF.